The entry that follows covers one T cell receptor (beta chain) sequence. These data come from a study of blood T cell repertoires in COVID-19. Study as a whole: From the United States, Italy and Spain came samples of acute and convalescent COVID-19. Sources were T cells, B-cell-depleted T cells, or PBMCs; the material itself was cDNA or gDNA.

As originally analysed: From reference gene primer amplification, estimates of nucleated cell counts were derived. Measured with immunoSEQ multiplex PCR; TCRdb has only the in-frame clones, and not every one. That table furnishes V, J and clone size, whereas the DNA furnished D and trimming. The table has roughly 82,000 clones, roughly 88% seen once. CDR1 is MNHEY and CDR2 is SVGAGI in the germline V gene. V shed 5 bases and J shed 2 bases, with 10 bases lying between them. The CDR3 totals 13 residues. The origin of this receptor is a woman between 45 and 65 years old in a cohort sampled during active COVID-19. Material: peripheral blood. The chain recombines TRBV6-5 with TRBJ2-7, with D uncertain. CDR3 nucleotide sequence: TGTGCCAGCAGTAACGTAGAGGCCTACGAGCAGTACTTC. It translates to CASSNVEAYEQYF.